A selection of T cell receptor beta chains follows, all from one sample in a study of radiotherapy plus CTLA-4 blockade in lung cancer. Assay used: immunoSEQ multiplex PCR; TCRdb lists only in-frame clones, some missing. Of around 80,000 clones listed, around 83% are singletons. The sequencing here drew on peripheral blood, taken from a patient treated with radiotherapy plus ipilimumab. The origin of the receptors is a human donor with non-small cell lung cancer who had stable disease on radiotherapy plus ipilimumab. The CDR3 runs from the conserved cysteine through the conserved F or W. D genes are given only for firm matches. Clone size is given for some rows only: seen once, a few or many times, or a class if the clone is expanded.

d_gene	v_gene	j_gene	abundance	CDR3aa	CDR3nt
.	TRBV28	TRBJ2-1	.	CASSWSQAQNEQFF	TGTGCCAGCAGTTGGTCGCAGGCTCAAAATGAGCAGTTCTTC
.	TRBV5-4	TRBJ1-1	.	CASSLRDRRDTEAFF	TGTGCCAGCAGCTTGCGAGACAGGCGGGACACTGAAGCTTTCTTT
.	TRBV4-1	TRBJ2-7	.	CASSREGGDGSYEQYF	TGCGCCAGCAGCCGGGAAGGTGGCGACGGATCCTACGAGCAGTACTTC
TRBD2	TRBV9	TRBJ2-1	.	CASSPRSSGRDHEQFF	TGTGCCAGCAGCCCCCGCAGTAGCGGGAGGGACCATGAGCAGTTCTTC
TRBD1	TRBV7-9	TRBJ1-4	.	CASSRTGGQGNEKLFF	TGTGCCAGCAGCCGGACGGGGGGACAGGGGAATGAAAAACTGTTTTTT
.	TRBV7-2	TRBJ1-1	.	CASSLDPGGDTEAFF	TGTGCCAGCAGCTTAGATCCGGGAGGGGACACTGAAGCTTTCTTT
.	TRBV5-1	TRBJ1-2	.	CASSPGLGSDGYTF	TGCGCCAGCAGCCCGGGCCTCGGGTCGGATGGCTACACCTTC
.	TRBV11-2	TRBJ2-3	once	CASSLRGGGFTDTQYF	TGTGCCAGCAGCTTAAGAGGGGGGGGTTTCACAGATACGCAGTATTTT
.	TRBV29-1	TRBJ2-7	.	CSIGQPGPGEQYF	TGCAGCATCGGACAACCGGGCCCCGGGGAGCAGTACTTC
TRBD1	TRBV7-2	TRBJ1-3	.	CASSLQGTGSGNTIYF	TGTGCCAGCAGCTTACAAGGGACAGGGTCTGGAAACACCATATATTTT
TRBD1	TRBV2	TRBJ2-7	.	CASSLRQGLWEQYF	TGTGCCAGCAGCCTTAGACAGGGGTTGTGGGAGCAGTACTTC
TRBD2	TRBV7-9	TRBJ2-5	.	CASSRTSGGYQETQYF	TGTGCCAGCAGCAGGACTAGCGGGGGGTACCAAGAGACCCAGTACTTC
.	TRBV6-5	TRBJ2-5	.	CASSPQGAYQETQYF	TGTGCCAGCAGCCCCCAAGGGGCGTACCAAGAGACCCAGTACTTC
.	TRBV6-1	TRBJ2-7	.	CASSEVGGAGTYEQYF	TGTGCCAGCAGTGAAGTAGGGGGGGCGGGAACGTACGAGCAGTACTTC
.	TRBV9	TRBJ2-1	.	CASSVGDGYNEQFF	TGTGCCAGCAGCGTAGGCGATGGCTACAATGAGCAGTTCTTC
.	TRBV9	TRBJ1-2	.	CASSPNFNIYGYTF	TGTGCCAGCAGCCCTAATTTTAATATCTATGGCTACACCTTC
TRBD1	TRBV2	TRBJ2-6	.	CASSLGQGSSGANVLTF	TGTGCCAGCAGCCTGGGACAGGGGAGTTCTGGGGCCAACGTCCTGACTTTC
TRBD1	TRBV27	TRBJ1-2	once	CASSLDRSTNYGYTF	TGTGCCAGCAGTTTGGACAGGAGTACTAACTATGGCTACACCTTC
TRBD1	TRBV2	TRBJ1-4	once	CASSSTGVEKLFF	TGTGCCAGCTCGTCGACAGGGGTCGAAAAACTGTTTTTT
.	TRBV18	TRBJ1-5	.	CASSPAAIGNQPQHF	TGTGCCAGCTCACCTGCGGCCATTGGCAATCAGCCCCAGCATTTT
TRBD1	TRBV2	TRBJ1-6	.	CASGGQGRSNSPLHF	TGTGCCAGCGGTGGACAGGGTAGATCTAATTCACCCCTCCACTTT
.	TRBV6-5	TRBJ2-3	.	CASSPRQARDTQYF	TGTGCCAGCAGTCCCCGACAGGCAAGGGATACGCAGTATTTT
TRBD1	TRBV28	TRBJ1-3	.	CASRPTTGSRTGNTIYF	TGTGCCAGCAGACCCACGACAGGGAGTCGTACTGGAAACACCATATATTTT
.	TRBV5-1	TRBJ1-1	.	CASSFRSGAFF	TGCGCCAGCAGCTTCCGGTCCGGAGCTTTCTTT
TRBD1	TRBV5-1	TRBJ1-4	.	CASSPYRGPNEKLFF	TGCGCCAGCAGCCCGTACAGGGGGCCCAATGAAAAACTGTTTTTT
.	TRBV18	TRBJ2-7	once	CASSPRGAGDYEQYF	TGTGCCAGCTCACCACGGGGGGCAGGAGACTACGAGCAGTACTTC
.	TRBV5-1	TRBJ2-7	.	CASSLSSYEQYF	TGCGCCAGCAGCCTCAGCTCCTACGAGCAGTACTTC
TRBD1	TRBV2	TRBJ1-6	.	CASSVGTDYNSPLHF	TGTGCCAGCAGTGTAGGGACAGATTATAATTCACCCCTCCACTTT
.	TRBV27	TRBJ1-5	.	CASSLGVRQPQHF	TGTGCCAGCAGTTTGGGGGTCAGGCAGCCCCAGCATTTT
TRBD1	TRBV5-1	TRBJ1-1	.	CASSRTQGAGREAFF	TGCGCCAGCAGCCGCACACAGGGGGCTGGGAGAGAAGCTTTCTTT
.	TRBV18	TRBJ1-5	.	CASSPPSDSSNQPQHF	TGTGCCAGCTCACCACCCTCGGACAGTAGCAATCAGCCCCAGCATTTT
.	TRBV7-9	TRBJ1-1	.	CASSLDSVRSTEAFF	TGTGCCAGCAGCTTAGATAGCGTGAGGTCTACTGAAGCTTTCTTT
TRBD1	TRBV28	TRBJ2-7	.	CASSFSGTAYEQYF	TGTGCCAGCAGTTTCTCCGGGACAGCCTACGAGCAGTACTTC
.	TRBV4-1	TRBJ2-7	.	CASSQAEGTLLSYEQYF	TGCGCCAGCAGCCAAGCGGAAGGGACCCTTCTTTCTTACGAGCAGTACTTC
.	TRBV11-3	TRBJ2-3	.	CASSIDGSATDTQYF	TGTGCCAGCAGCATAGACGGCTCAGCCACAGATACGCAGTATTTT
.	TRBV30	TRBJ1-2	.	CAWSVTENYGYTF	TGTGCCTGGAGCGTAACTGAGAACTATGGCTACACCTTC
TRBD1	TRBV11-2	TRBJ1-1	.	CASSRDRERAFF	TGTGCCAGCAGCCGGGACAGGGAGAGGGCTTTCTTT
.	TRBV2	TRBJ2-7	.	CASRRREIGSYEQYF	TGTGCCAGCAGGAGACGGGAAATAGGGTCCTACGAGCAGTACTTC
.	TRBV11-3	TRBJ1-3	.	CASSLSRGNTIYF	TGTGCCAGCAGCCTCAGCCGGGGAAACACCATATATTTT
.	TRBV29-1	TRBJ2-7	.	CSVEGSAYEQYF	TGCAGCGTTGAAGGGTCAGCCTACGAGCAGTACTTC
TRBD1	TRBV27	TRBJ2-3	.	CASRLQGSGPTDTQYF	TGTGCCAGCAGACTACAGGGGTCGGGGCCCACAGATACGCAGTATTTT
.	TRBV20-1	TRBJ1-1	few	CSARGSTEAFF	TGCAGTGCTAGGGGGTCGACTGAAGCTTTCTTT
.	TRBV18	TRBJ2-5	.	CASSREIQGQETQYF	TGTGCCAGCTCACGGGAGATACAGGGACAAGAGACCCAGTACTTC
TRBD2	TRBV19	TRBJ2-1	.	CASSIVTSGPYNEQFF	TGTGCCAGTAGTATAGTTACTAGCGGCCCCTACAATGAGCAGTTCTTC
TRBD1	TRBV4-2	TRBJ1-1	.	CASSQAGTENTEAFF	TGTGCCAGCAGCCAAGCTGGGACAGAGAACACTGAAGCTTTCTTT
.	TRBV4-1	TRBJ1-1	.	CASSQERTGMAFF	TGCGCCAGCAGCCAAGAAAGAACAGGGATGGCTTTCTTT
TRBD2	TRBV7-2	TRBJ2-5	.	CASSLTSGGYQETQYF	TGTGCCAGCAGCCTCACTAGCGGGGGGTACCAAGAGACCCAGTACTTC
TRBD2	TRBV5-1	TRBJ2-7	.	CASSTGGVVNYEQYF	TGCGCCAGCAGCACGGGAGGGGTTGTGAACTACGAGCAGTACTTC
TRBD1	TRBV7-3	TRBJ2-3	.	CASSPDRDRVVSDTQYF	TGTGCCAGCAGCCCCGACCGGGACAGGGTCGTATCAGATACGCAGTATTTT
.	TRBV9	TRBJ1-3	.	CASSNKGNSGNTIYF	TGTGCCAGCAGTAATAAGGGGAACTCTGGAAACACCATATATTTT
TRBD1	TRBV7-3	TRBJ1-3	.	CASSLRGTGAGNTIYF	TGTGCCAGCAGCTTACGGGGGACAGGGGCTGGAAACACCATATATTTT
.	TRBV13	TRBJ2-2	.	CASSLAGLGGELFF	TGTGCCAGCAGCTTAGCCGGCCTCGGCGGGGAGCTGTTTTTT
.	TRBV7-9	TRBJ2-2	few	CASSLYFTGELFF	TGTGCCAGCAGCTTATACTTCACCGGGGAGCTGTTTTTT
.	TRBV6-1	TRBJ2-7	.	CASRGRGSYEQYF	TGTGCCAGCAGGGGGCGGGGATCCTACGAGCAGTACTTC
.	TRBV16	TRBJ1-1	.	CASSQNPHTKSAFF	TGTGCCAGCAGCCAAAACCCCCACACAAAATCGGCTTTCTTT
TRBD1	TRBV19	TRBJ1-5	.	CASTTGANQPQHF	TGTGCCAGCACGACAGGGGCGAATCAGCCCCAGCATTTT